This passage covers 3 T cell receptor beta chains from one sample sequenced in a study of beta chain features in type 1 diabetes. Reverse transcription of all isolated RNA meant that expressed TCRB transcripts were sequenced. Only in-frame clones appear in the TCRdb table, and some are missing; sequencing was by immunoSEQ multiplex PCR. This sample yields a few hundred thousand clones, of which over 14% are seen a single time; around 0.015% belongs to the top ten. Their specific antigens are unknown. General observations from the study: Patients with Type 1 diabetes showed moderately but significantly shorter TCRB CDR3s in all four CD4+ subsets.

The sequenced sample was naive CD4+ T cells from blood. The source is a man younger than 35 with type 1 diabetes.

This rearrangement joins TRBV30 to TRBJ2-7, with D possibly TRBD1 on 6 matching bases. The ends were cut back, 4 bases at V and 6 bases at J, with 10 bases in the middle. The CDR3 contains 11 residues. Germline-derived CDR1 and CDR2 are GTSNPN and SVGIG (reference sequence). CDR3 protein: CAWTSGVEQYF. The CDR3, as DNA: TGTGCCTGGACGTCAGGGGTCGAGCAGTACTTC.

There are many counts of this clone. CDR3 region: CSVVGQGSIQYF. The CDR3 DNA follows: TGCAGCGTTGTTGGACAGGGCTCCATTCAGTACTTC. This chain links TRBV29-1 with TRBJ2-4; 8 bases match TRBD1. Germline CDR1 SQVTM, CDR2 ANQGSEA. V shed 4 bases and J 9 bases; nucleotides not matched to a gene: 5. This CDR3 is 12 amino acids long.

Only a few counts were recorded for this clone. The CDR3 nucleotides read TGCGCCAGCCGGTTCGATTTGGCCTACAATGAGCAGTTCTTC. Its protein product is CASRFDLAYNEQFF. The V and J genes are TRBV5-1 and TRBJ2-1; no definite D call. Germline CDR1 is SGHRS and CDR2 is YFSETQ. The CDR3 sequence is 14 residues long. V dropped 7 bases and J dropped 2 bases, with 13 bases sitting between them.